The rows below give T cell receptor beta chains drawn from one sample of a study of a mutant IDH1 vaccine in newly diagnosed glioma. The repertoire was sequenced with immunoSEQ multiplex PCR; TCRdb's copy has only in-frame clones and lacks some. Of roughly 84,000 clones in the sample, approximately 80% were seen once. The starting material was PBMCs, obtained from a glioma patient treated with radiotherapy, temozolomide or both. These receptors were obtained from a middle-aged man with glioma. Some clones in this sample may be carry-over from other donors' samples. Each CDR3 is given with its conserved first and last residue. Fields, in order: CDR3 protein, CDR3 DNA, V gene, D gene, J gene, clone size. D genes are given only for firm matches. Not all rows give a size; the values are once, few, many and, for expanded clones, a class.

CSVARGGTDTQYF	TGCAGCGTTGCCCGCGGGGGCACAGATACGCAGTATTTT	TRBV29-1	NA	TRBJ2-3	NA
CASSTQTEFQETQYF	TGCGCCAGCAGCACCCAGACAGAGTTCCAAGAGACCCAGTACTTC	TRBV5-1	NA	TRBJ2-5	NA
CASSVIAFSEQFF	TGTGCCAGCAGTGTGATAGCTTTCAGTGAGCAGTTCTTC	TRBV25-1	NA	TRBJ2-1	once
CASSLVGQPQHF	TGTGCCAGCAGTTTAGTGGGTCAGCCCCAGCATTTT	TRBV27	NA	TRBJ1-5	NA
CASSPGQFSYGYTF	TGTGCCAGCAGCCCCGGACAGTTCAGCTATGGCTACACCTTC	TRBV7-9	NA	TRBJ1-2	NA
CASSSPRDGSYEQYF	TGTGCCAGCAGCTCGCCCCGGGACGGATCCTACGAGCAGTACTTC	TRBV5-6	NA	TRBJ2-7	few
CASRTEQGSTEAFF	TGTGCCAGCAGGACGGAGCAGGGGAGCACTGAAGCTTTCTTT	TRBV2	NA	TRBJ1-1	NA
CASGTADNSPLHF	TGTGCCAGCGGGACAGCAGATAATTCACCCCTCCACTTT	TRBV6-1	TRBD1	TRBJ1-6	NA
CASSYSIENNEQFF	TGTGCCAGCAGTTACTCGATAGAAAACAATGAGCAGTTCTTC	TRBV6-5	NA	TRBJ2-1	NA
CASSLVWERASGTYEQYF	TGTGCCAGCAGCTTAGTATGGGAGCGGGCTAGCGGAACCTACGAGCAGTACTTC	TRBV11-2	TRBD2	TRBJ2-7	NA
CATSRDTSAGKYEKLFF	TGTGCCACCAGCAGAGATACTTCGGCAGGAAAATATGAAAAACTGTTTTTT	TRBV15	NA	TRBJ1-4	NA
CASSLPKTGGEQYF	TGCGCCAGCAGCCTCCCCAAGACCGGTGGAGAGCAGTACTTC	TRBV5-1	NA	TRBJ2-7	NA
CASSFRGPGTEAFF	TGTGCCAGCAGTTTCCGGGGTCCGGGGACTGAAGCTTTCTTT	TRBV27	NA	TRBJ1-1	NA
CASSLVGDSNQPQHF	TGCGCCAGCAGCTTGGTGGGGGATAGCAATCAGCCCCAGCATTTT	TRBV5-1	NA	TRBJ1-5	NA
CASSGGGVEAKNIQYF	TGTGCCAGCAGCGGAGGGGGGGTGGAGGCCAAAAACATTCAGTACTTC	TRBV5-4	NA	TRBJ2-4	NA
CASSPLSGANVLTF	TGTGCCAGCAGTCCACTCTCTGGGGCCAACGTCCTGACTTTC	TRBV6-1	NA	TRBJ2-6	NA
CAWGYGYTF	TGTGCCTGGGGCTATGGCTACACCTTC	TRBV30	NA	TRBJ1-2	NA
CASSLSGPGYNEQFF	TGCGCCAGCAGCTTATCGGGGCCGGGGTACAATGAGCAGTTCTTC	TRBV5-1	NA	TRBJ2-1	NA
CASSQGQGVETQYF	TGCGCCAGCAGCCAAGGACAGGGGGTTGAGACCCAGTACTTC	TRBV4-1	TRBD1	TRBJ2-5	NA
CASSPQGGEQYF	TGTGCCAGCAGCCCCCAAGGAGGTGAGCAGTACTTC	TRBV9	NA	TRBJ2-7	NA
CASSIGTAGNQPQHF	TGTGCCAGTAGTATTGGGACCGCCGGCAATCAGCCCCAGCATTTT	TRBV19	NA	TRBJ1-5	NA
CASSHTSGGDTQYF	TGTGCCAGCAGCCACACTAGCGGGGGAGATACGCAGTATTTT	TRBV14	TRBD2	TRBJ2-3	NA
CASSEGPEATYEQYF	TGTGCCAGCAGTGAAGGGCCGGAGGCCACCTACGAGCAGTACTTC	TRBV6-4	NA	TRBJ2-7	NA
CASSRGRNRNTGELFF	TGTGCCAGCAGCCGAGGACGGAATCGGAACACCGGGGAGCTGTTTTTT	TRBV28	NA	TRBJ2-2	NA
CASSDQGASRDTQYF	TGTGCCAGCAGCGACCAGGGTGCCAGCCGCGATACGCAGTATTTT	TRBV5-4	NA	TRBJ2-3	NA
CASSTEQFF	TGCGCCAGCAGCACGGAGCAGTTCTTC	TRBV5-1	NA	TRBJ2-1	NA
CASPPGTANNSPLHF	TGCGCCTCCCCCCCCGGGACAGCTAATAATTCACCCCTCCACTTT	TRBV23-1	TRBD1	TRBJ1-6	NA
CASSYEGGGAFF	TGTGCCAGCAGTTACGAGGGGGGGGGAGCTTTCTTT	TRBV6-5	NA	TRBJ1-1	NA
CATSRMLTTGGNEQYF	TGTGCCACCAGCAGAATGTTGACGACAGGGGGCAACGAGCAGTACTTC	TRBV15	TRBD1	TRBJ2-7	NA
CASSASGGYQETQYF	TGTGCCAGCAGCGCTAGCGGGGGGTACCAAGAGACCCAGTACTTC	TRBV9	TRBD2	TRBJ2-5	few
CASSLSRSSGANVLTF	TGTGCCAGCAGTTTATCGAGGAGCTCTGGGGCCAACGTCCTGACTTTC	TRBV27	NA	TRBJ2-6	once
CASTLTNPAGGEQYF	TGTGCCAGCACCTTGACTAACCCCGCGGGGGGGGAGCAGTACTTC	TRBV18	TRBD2	TRBJ2-7	NA
CASSESRTGYRYF	TGCGCCAGCAGTGAGAGCAGGACCGGGTACCGGTACTTC	TRBV10-1	NA	TRBJ2-7	few
CASSQALGSGASQYF	TGTGCCAGCAGCCAAGCCCTGGGTAGCGGCGCTTCCCAGTACTTC	TRBV14	NA	TRBJ2-5	NA
CASSQEGWASGFHNEQFF	TGTGCCAGCAGCCAAGAAGGTTGGGCTTCTGGTTTCCACAATGAGCAGTTCTTC	TRBV14	NA	TRBJ2-1	once
CASRPGQDPSGAFF	TGTGCCAGCAGACCGGGACAGGACCCTTCGGGAGCTTTCTTT	TRBV6-6	TRBD1	TRBJ1-1	few
CASSAGGYNSPLHF	TGTGCCAGCAGTGCAGGGGGGTATAATTCACCCCTCCACTTT	TRBV2	TRBD1	TRBJ1-6	NA
CASRGDTGTSGSPLHF	TGTGCCAGCAGAGGGGACACGGGAACCTCCGGTTCACCCCTCCACTTT	TRBV2	NA	TRBJ1-6	NA
CASSYSGSTGDTIYF	TGTGCCAGCAGTTACTCTGGCTCGACCGGGGACACCATATATTTT	TRBV6-5	NA	TRBJ1-3	NA
CASSYPPSDEAFF	TGTGCCAGCAGTTACCCGCCTTCAGATGAAGCTTTCTTT	TRBV6-6	NA	TRBJ1-1	NA
CASSLQRGGRGEQFF	TGTGCCAGCAGCCTTCAGCGGGGGGGACGGGGGGAGCAGTTCTTC	TRBV7-2	TRBD2	TRBJ2-1	NA
CASSRDYTDTQYF	TGTGCCAGCAGTCGGGACTACACAGATACGCAGTATTTT	TRBV2	TRBD2	TRBJ2-3	NA
CATANNDTHRNQPQHF	TGTGCCACCGCAAATAATGACACACACCGCAATCAGCCCCAGCATTTT	TRBV15	NA	TRBJ1-5	NA
CASSFGPDSNQPQHF	TGTGCCAGCAGTTTTGGACCCGATAGCAATCAGCCCCAGCATTTT	TRBV6-5	NA	TRBJ1-5	NA
CASSLGGYSNQPQHF	TGTGCCAGCAGCTTGGGAGGGTATAGCAATCAGCCCCAGCATTTT	TRBV7-9	NA	TRBJ1-5	few
CASSVGSGGAEEQYF	TGTGCCAGCAGCGTCGGTAGCGGGGGGGCGGAGGAGCAGTACTTC	TRBV9	TRBD2	TRBJ2-7	NA
CASSLRDVNSPLHF	TGTGCCAGCAGCCTCAGGGATGTCAATTCACCCCTCCACTTT	TRBV5-6	NA	TRBJ1-6	few
CASTLKVRSDSSTDTQYF	TGTGCCAGCACCCTGAAGGTCCGGTCCGACTCTAGCACAGATACGCAGTATTTT	TRBV25-1	NA	TRBJ2-3	NA
CASSFGGSAYEQYF	TGTGCCAGCAGCTTCGGGGGATCGGCCTACGAGCAGTACTTC	TRBV7-9	NA	TRBJ2-7	few
CATDRGQGNQPQHF	TGTGCCACTGACAGGGGGCAGGGGAATCAGCCCCAGCATTTT	TRBV6-5	TRBD1	TRBJ1-5	NA